This TCR beta chain was captured by sequencing in a study of graft-versus-host responses after intestinal transplantation. In the study overall: Recipients had multivisceral, liver-intestinal, or isolated intestinal transplants.

Trimming shortened V by 6 bases and J by 2 bases, and 11 bases separated the two germline ends. This CDR3 is 14 amino acids long. Germline V gives CDR1 KGHSH, CDR2 LQKENI. By sample fraction, this clone is large (0.1 to 1%). The study, taken as a whole, reports: Among circulating GvH clones, peak levels were associated with early post-transplant declines in HvG clones. Researchers found GvH clones in recipient marrow, and some showed up first in ileum or blood.

Responders that carried the CFSE label, approximately 200,000 of them, were plated with approximately 200,000 irradiated, violet-dye-labeled stimulator cells. Assay used: immunoSEQ multiplex PCR; TCRdb lists only in-frame clones, some missing. The top ten clones hold roughly 5% of a sample with 5,500 to 6,500 clones, about 24% of them seen once. The chain joins TRBV18 to TRBJ2-4; possible D gene TRBD1, 5 bases. The specimen comprised alloreactive CD4+ T cells from a mixed lymphocyte reaction culture, sampled before transplantation. Specified subset: CFSE-low proliferating T cells sorted from roughly six-day pre-transplant mixed lymphocyte reaction (GvH or HvG direction). The sequence came from a human patient who was an organ donor for intestinal transplantation. CDR3 sequence reads: CASSKGISKNIQYF. CDR3 sequence (DNA): TGTGCCAGCTCCAAGGGGATATCCAAAAACATTCAGTACTTC.